Each of the 6 T cell receptor beta chains below was sequenced from the same sample in a study of control samples from healthy donors and cancer patients. Using immunoSEQ multiplex PCR, the repertoire was profiled, and TCRdb retains in-frame clones only, with some absent. The table has 150,000 or so clones, about 94% seen once. The sequencing sample was made of blood. These receptors were taken from a woman aged 30 to 39 in good health.

The chain employs TRBV24-1 and TRBJ2-3, with TRBD1 as a possible D gene (5 bases). Trimming took 4 bases from V and 3 from J, leaving 13 bases between them. From germline, CDR1 is KGHDR and CDR2 SFDVKD. This CDR3 has 15 residues. Here the CDR3 DNA reads TGTGCCACCAGTGACTTCAGGGTAGGGACAGATACGCAGTATTTT. Translated, it gives CATSDFRVGTDTQYF.

The rearrangement links TRBV5-6 to TRBJ1-2, with D hard to call. Germline CDR1 SGHDT, CDR2 YYEEEE. This CDR3 is 15 amino acids long. Trimming removed 4 bases from V and 5 bases from J, with 18 bases in between. The CDR3: CASSVVDRLGYGYTF. CDR3 in DNA: TGTGCCAGCAGCGTGGTGGACCGTTTGGGTTATGGCTACACCTTC.

The V and J genes are TRBV27 and TRBJ2-7; perhaps TRBD1 as D (6 bases). This CDR3 has 14 residues. Trimming left V 3 bases short and J 0 bases short, with 9 bases between. CDR1 is MNHEY, CDR2 SMNVEV, per germline (reference sequence). The CDR3 protein is CASSLSRGSYEQYF. As DNA, the CDR3 is TGTGCCAGCAGTTTGTCCAGGGGCTCCTACGAGCAGTACTTC.

The chain is built from TRBV5-6 and TRBJ1-5, with D uncertain. Trimming shortened V by 4 bases and J by 1 base, and 12 bases separated the two germline ends. CDR3 length: 15 amino acids. The germline CDR1 and CDR2 sequences are SGHDT and YYEEEE. CDR3 sequence: CASSNGDSSNQPQHF. The CDR3 DNA sequence: TGTGCCAGCAGCAACGGGGATAGCAGCAATCAGCCCCAGCATTTT.

The chain uses TRBV4-1 and TRBJ2-7, with 8 bases lining up with TRBD1. With V trimmed by 1 base and J by 6 bases, 5 bases remained unmatched. The CDR3 spans 14 residues. Germline V CDR1 and CDR2: MGHRA, YSYEKL. The CDR3 loop is CASSQGTGTPEQYF. In DNA form, the CDR3 reads TGCGCCAGCAGCCAAGGGACAGGGACTCCCGAGCAGTACTTC.

The chain couples TRBV11-3 to TRBJ2-1; TRBD2 agrees at 9 bases. The CDR3 totals 15 residues. V trimming: 3 bases; J trimming: 4 bases; junction bases outside the gene matches: 4. Germline V gene lookup returns CDR1 SGHNT and CDR2 YENEEA. DNA for the CDR3: TGTGCCAGCAGCTTTAGACTAGCGGCTTACAATGAGCAGTTCTTC. It is translated as CASSFRLAAYNEQFF.